The 10 T cell receptor beta chains in this list originate from one sample, sequenced in a study of cytomegalovirus exposure and HLA in healthy donors. Use of 60 Vbeta and 13 Jbeta primers characterized the PCR. Clones were read by immunoSEQ multiplex PCR, and TCRdb kept only the in-frame ones, dropping some. The repertoire includes around 110,000 clones, around three quarters of them detected once, and around 7.8% sits in the top ten. Sequencing was done on a sample of PBMCs. The receptors were sampled from a young man in good health and CMV-seronegative.

Here the CDR3 DNA reads TGTGCCAGCAATCCCCTGACTAGCACAGATACGCAGTATTTT. It is translated as CASNPLTSTDTQYF. V and J are TRBV27 and TRBJ2-3; D is unclear. This CDR3 comprises 14 residues. V was shortened by 7 bases and J by 0 bases, with 11 bases between the two germline ends. Germline V gene sequence: CDR1 MNHEY, CDR2 SMNVEV (reference sequence).

The V call is TRBV2, the J call TRBJ1-2, with 7 nucleotides matching TRBD1. The V gene end was trimmed by 4 bases and the J gene end by 2 bases; junction bases not matched to a gene: 7. CDR1 and CDR2 from the germline V gene are SNHLY and FYNNEI. This CDR3 spans 15 amino acids. CDR3 region: CASSVLTGTNYGYTF. For the CDR3, the DNA is TGTGCCAGCAGTGTATTGACAGGGACCAACTATGGCTACACCTTC. Drawing the rest from reference TRBV2 and TRBJ1-2, the complete variable domain is EPEVTQTPSHQVTQMGQEVILRCVPISNHLYFYWYRQILGQKVEFLVSFYNNEISEKSEIFDDQFSVERPDGSNFTLKIRSTKLEDSAMYFCASSVLTGTNYGYTFGSGTRLTVV.

V usage is TRBV4-2 and J usage is TRBJ2-1, with 15 positions matching TRBD2. The CDR3 is 16 amino acids. With 1 base clipped from V and 9 bases from J, the junction kept 4 bases outside the gene matches. In germline, CDR1 is LGHNA, CDR2 YNFKEQ. The CDR3 sequence: CASSQGTSGGGGEQFF. The CDR3 coding sequence is TGTGCCAGCAGCCAAGGGACTAGCGGGGGGGGCGGTGAGCAGTTCTTC.

The chain recombines TRBV28 with TRBJ2-7, with 14 bases identical to TRBD2. Germline V gene lookup returns CDR1 MDHEN and CDR2 SYDVKM. The CDR3 totals 17 residues. V dropped 3 bases and J dropped 6; count of bases not matched to a gene: 10. The CDR3 sequence is CASSFLWTSGRLVEQYF. CDR3 sequence (DNA): TGTGCCAGCAGTTTCCTATGGACTAGCGGGAGGCTGGTCGAGCAGTACTTC.

V gene TRBV7-2 combines with J gene TRBJ2-7; 10 nucleotides match TRBD2. The trim removed 1 base at V and 5 bases at J, leaving 8 bases unmatched. The CDR3 runs to 16 residues. In germline, CDR1 is SGHTA, CDR2 FQGNSA. The CDR3 DNA sequence: TGTGCCAGCAGCTTAGTTTTTGCTAGCGGGAGCCACGAGCAGTACTTC. Translated, it gives CASSLVFASGSHEQYF.

This clone was seen just once. The CDR3 nucleotides read TGTGCCAGCAGCAAAGAGGGCGGGCGGTACGAGCAGTACTTC. Its translation is CASSKEGGRYEQYF. The V gene is TRBV21-1, the J gene TRBJ2-5; the table gives TRBD2 as D, unverified against the DNA. Gene TRBJ2-7 matches the end of the DNA better, so the J call may be wrong. TRBV21-1 is reported as a pseudogene. The CDR3 runs 14 residues.

The V call is TRBV6-5, the J call TRBJ1-2, with 9 bases lining up with TRBD1. CDR1 and CDR2 (germline): MNHEY, SVGAGI. With 5 bases clipped from V and 6 bases from J, the junction kept 4 bases outside the gene matches. This CDR3 spans 13 amino acids. CDR3 bases: TGTGCCAGCAGTCGACAGGGGGGGCATGGCTACACCTTC. It specifies CASSRQGGHGYTF.

The V and J genes are TRBV9 and TRBJ2-5; D call uncertain. From germline, CDR1 is SGDLS and CDR2 YYNGEE. CDR3 length: 14 residues. V was clipped by 0 bases and J by 5 bases, with 11 bases between them. CDR3: CASSVATGGETQYF. In DNA, the CDR3 is TGTGCCAGCAGCGTAGCTACGGGTGGGGAGACCCAGTACTTC.

CDR3 sequence: CASSLSQGGYGYTF. The CDR3 coding sequence is TGTGCCAGCAGTTTATCTCAGGGGGGCTATGGCTACACCTTC. The chain employs TRBV28 and TRBJ1-2; 7 nucleotides line up with TRBD1. The length of the CDR3 is 14 residues. The V gene end was trimmed by 1 base and the J gene end by 4 bases; junction bases not matched to a gene: 3. The V gene's germline CDR1 is MDHEN and CDR2 SYDVKM.

This clone has only a few counts. The chain recombines TRBV5-1 with TRBJ2-7; D call uncertain. CDR1 is SGHRS, CDR2 YFSETQ, per germline. V shed 0 bases and J shed 5 bases, with 9 bases lying between them. The CDR3 is 13 residues long. The CDR3 sequence is CASSLAYEDEQYF. CDR3 DNA: TGCGCCAGCAGCTTGGCTTACGAGGACGAGCAGTACTTC.